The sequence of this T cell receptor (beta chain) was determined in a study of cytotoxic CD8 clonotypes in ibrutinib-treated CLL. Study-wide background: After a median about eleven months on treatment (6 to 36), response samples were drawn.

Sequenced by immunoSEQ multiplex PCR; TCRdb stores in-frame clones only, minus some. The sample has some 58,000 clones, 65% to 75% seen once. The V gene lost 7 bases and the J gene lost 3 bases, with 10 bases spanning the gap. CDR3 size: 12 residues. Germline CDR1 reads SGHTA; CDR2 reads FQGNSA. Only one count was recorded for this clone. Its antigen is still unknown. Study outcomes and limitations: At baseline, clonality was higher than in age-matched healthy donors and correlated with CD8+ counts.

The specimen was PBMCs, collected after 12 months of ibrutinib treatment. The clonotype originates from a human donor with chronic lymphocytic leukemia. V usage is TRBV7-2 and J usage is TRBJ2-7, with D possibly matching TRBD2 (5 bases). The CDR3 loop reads CASTTGDYEQYF. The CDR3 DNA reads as TGTGCCAGCACCACCGGGGACTACGAGCAGTACTTC.